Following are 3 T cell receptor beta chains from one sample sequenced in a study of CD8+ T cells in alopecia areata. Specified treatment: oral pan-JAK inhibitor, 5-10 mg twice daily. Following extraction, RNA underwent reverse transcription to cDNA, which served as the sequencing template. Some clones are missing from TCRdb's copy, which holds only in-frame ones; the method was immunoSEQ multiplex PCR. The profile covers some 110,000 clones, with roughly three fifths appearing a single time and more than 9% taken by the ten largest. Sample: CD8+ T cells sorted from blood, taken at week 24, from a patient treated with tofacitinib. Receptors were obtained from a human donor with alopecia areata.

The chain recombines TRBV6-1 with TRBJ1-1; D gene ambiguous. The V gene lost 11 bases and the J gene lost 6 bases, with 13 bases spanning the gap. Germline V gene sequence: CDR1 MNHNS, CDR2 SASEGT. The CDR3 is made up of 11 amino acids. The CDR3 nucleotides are TGTGCCCTGGCACGTACGCCTGAAGCTTTCTTT. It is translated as CALARTPEAFF.

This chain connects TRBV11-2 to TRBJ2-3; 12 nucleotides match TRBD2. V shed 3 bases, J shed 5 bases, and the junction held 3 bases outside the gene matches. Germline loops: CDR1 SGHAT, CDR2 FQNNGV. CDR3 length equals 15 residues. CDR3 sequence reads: CASSFLAGGVDTQYF. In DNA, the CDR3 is TGTGCCAGCAGCTTCCTAGCGGGGGGGGTAGATACGCAGTATTTT.

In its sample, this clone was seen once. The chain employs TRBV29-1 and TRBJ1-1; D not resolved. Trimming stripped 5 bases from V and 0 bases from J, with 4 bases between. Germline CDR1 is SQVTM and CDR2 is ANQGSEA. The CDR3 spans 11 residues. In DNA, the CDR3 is TGCAGCGTTTTCATGAACACTGAAGCTTTCTTT. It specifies CSVFMNTEAFF.